These 9 T cell receptor beta chains were all obtained from the same sample, sequenced in a study of beta chain features in type 1 diabetes. The sequenced template was cDNA made from the entire isolated RNA. Sequenced by immunoSEQ multiplex PCR; TCRdb stores in-frame clones only, minus some. The sample shows a few hundred thousand clones, around a fifth of them seen only once. Sequences were obtained from naive CD4+ T cells from blood. The source of these receptors is a woman between 18 and 30 years old in good health.

This clone was observed a handful of times. The chain couples TRBV9 to TRBJ1-2; the match to TRBD1 covers 8 bases. The V and J ends lost 3 bases and 2 bases, in that order; junction bases with no gene match: 6. The germline gives CDR1 SGDLS, CDR2 YYNGEE. The CDR3 loop spans 15 amino acids. The chain's CDR3 is CASSAHRTGNYGYTF. CDR3 coding DNA: TGTGCCAGCAGCGCCCATAGGACAGGGAACTATGGCTACACCTTC.

A few counts support this clone. The rearrangement joins TRBV30 to TRBJ1-3; no definite D call. Germline CDR1 reads GTSNPN; CDR2 reads SVGIG (reference sequence). Trimming pared 2 bases from V and 3 bases from J, leaving 14 bases between. CDR3 length: 15 amino acids. The chain's CDR3 is CAWSTGSALGNTIYF. The CDR3 region has the DNA TGTGCCTGGAGTACGGGGTCGGCACTTGGAAACACCATATATTTT.

The chain employs TRBV6-6 and TRBJ1-1, with a possible D match to TRBD1 (5 bases). The V and J ends lost 4 bases and 1 base respectively, with 7 bases between them. This CDR3 spans 13 amino acids. Per germline, CDR1 MNHNY and CDR2 SVGAGI (reference sequence). DNA of the CDR3: TGTGCCAGCAGTTGGGGGGGGAACACTGAAGCTTTCTTT. Translating it yields CASSWGGNTEAFF.

V is TRBV6-5 and J is TRBJ1-1; 7 bases map to TRBD1. This CDR3 has 14 residues. In germline, CDR1 is MNHEY, CDR2 SVGAGI. Trimming removed 2 bases from V and 0 bases from J; junction bases left unmatched: 0. The CDR3 nucleotides read TGTGCCAGCAGTTACGGGACAGTGAACACTGAAGCTTTCTTT. This gives the protein CASSYGTVNTEAFF.

The rearrangement links TRBV29-1 to TRBJ2-3, with 7 bases lining up with TRBD1. Per germline, CDR1 SQVTM and CDR2 ANQGSEA. This CDR3 comprises 13 residues. Trimming removed 5 bases from V and 4 bases from J; junction bases left unmatched: 6. This chain's CDR3 is CSVCYTGADTQYF. DNA for the CDR3: TGCAGCGTTTGTTATACAGGGGCAGATACGCAGTATTTT.

The table lists this clone with a few counts. V usage is TRBV7-2 and J usage is TRBJ2-7; D remains ambiguous. Trimming shortened V by 7 bases and J by 1 base, and 14 bases separated the two germline ends. CDR1 and CDR2 from the germline V gene are SGHTA and FQGNSA. This CDR3 region has 14 residues. CDR3 sequence (DNA): TGTGCCAGCACCACGGTAGCCGGGTCCTACGAGCAGTACTTC. It translates to CASTTVAGSYEQYF. Drawing the rest from reference TRBV7-2 and TRBJ2-7, the complete variable domain is GAGVSQSPSNKVTEKGKDVELRCDPISGHTALYWYRQSLGQGLEFLIYFQGNSAPDKSGLPSDRFSAERTGGSVSTLTIQRTQQEDSAVYLCASTTVAGSYEQYFGPGTRLTVT.

This clone was seen a handful of times. The V and J genes are TRBV5-1 and TRBJ1-2; D call uncertain. The CDR3 has 15 amino acids. Germline V lookup: CDR1 SGHRS, CDR2 YFSETQ. The germline V and J ends were trimmed by 4 bases and 2 bases, with 15 bases remaining between them. This chain's CDR3 is CASSINLAGNYGYTF. The CDR3, as DNA: TGCGCCAGCAGCATAAACTTAGCGGGGAACTATGGCTACACCTTC.

The genes are TRBV30 and TRBJ2-1, with D unresolved. Germline V gene lookup returns CDR1 GTSNPN and CDR2 SVGIG (reference sequence). Trimming pared 2 bases from V and 1 base from J, leaving 6 bases between. The CDR3 loop spans 13 amino acids. CDR3 sequence reads: CAWSRQSYNEQFF. CDR3 coding DNA: TGTGCCTGGAGTCGTCAGTCCTACAATGAGCAGTTCTTC.

The CDR3 loop reads CASSLALLGTGVTEAFF. Here the CDR3 DNA reads TGTGCCAGCAGCTTAGCGCTGTTGGGGACAGGGGTGACTGAAGCTTTCTTT. The chain joins TRBV7-9 to TRBJ1-1; TRBD1 matches 10 bases. Germline-derived CDR1 and CDR2 are SEHNR and FQNEAQ (reference sequence). J was trimmed by 5 bases and V by 0 bases; bases with no gene match: 9. The CDR3 length is 17 residues. Supplemented by reference TRBV7-9 and TRBJ1-1, the full variable domain reads DTGVSQNPRHKITKRGQNVTFRCDPISEHNRLYWYRQTLGQGPEFLTYFQNEAQLEKSRLLSDRFSAERPKGSFSTLEIQRTEQGDSAMYLCASSLALLGTGVTEAFFGQGTRLTVV.